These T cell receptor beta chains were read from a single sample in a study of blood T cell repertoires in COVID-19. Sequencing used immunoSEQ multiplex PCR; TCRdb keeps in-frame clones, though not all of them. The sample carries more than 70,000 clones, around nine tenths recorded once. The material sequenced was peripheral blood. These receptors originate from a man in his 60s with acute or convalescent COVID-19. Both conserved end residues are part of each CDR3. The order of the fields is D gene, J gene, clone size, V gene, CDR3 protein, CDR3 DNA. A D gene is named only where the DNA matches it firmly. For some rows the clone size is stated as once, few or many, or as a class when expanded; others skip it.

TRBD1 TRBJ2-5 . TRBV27 CASRRQGYNAETQYF TGTGCCAGCAGACGACAGGGGTATAACGCAGAGACCCAGTACTTC
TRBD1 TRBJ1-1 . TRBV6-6 CASRLPPGQGTEAFF TGTGCCAGCAGATTACCACCGGGACAGGGGACTGAAGCTTTCTTT
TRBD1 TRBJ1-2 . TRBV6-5 CAARGTDYYGYTF TGTGCCGCCCGAGGGACAGATTACTATGGCTACACCTTC
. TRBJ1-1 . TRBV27 CASSLYLSSTEAFF TGTGCCAGCAGTTTATATCTTAGTAGCACTGAAGCTTTCTTT
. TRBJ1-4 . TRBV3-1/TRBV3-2 CASSQDVRAGKKEKLFF TGTGCCAGCAGCCAAGATGTTAGGGCAGGGAAAAAGGAAAAACTGTTTTTT
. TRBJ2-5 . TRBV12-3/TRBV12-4 CASSPLQETQYF TGTGCCAGCAGCCCTTTACAAGAGACCCAGTACTTC
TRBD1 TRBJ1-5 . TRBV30 CAWGDRDQPQHF TGTGCCTGGGGGGACAGGGATCAGCCCCAGCATTTT
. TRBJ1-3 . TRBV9 CASSVVGTVSGNTIYF TGTGCCAGCAGCGTAGTTGGTACGGTCTCTGGAAACACCATATATTTT
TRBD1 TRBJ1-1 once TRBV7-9 CASSHSGGRTEAFF TGTGCCAGCAGCCACTCAGGGGGACGGACTGAAGCTTTCTTT
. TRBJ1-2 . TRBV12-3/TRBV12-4 CASSFRGADGYTF TGTGCCAGCAGTTTTCGGGGGGCGGATGGCTACACCTTC
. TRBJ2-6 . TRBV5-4 CASSLGHRSSGANVLTF TGTGCCAGCAGCCTCGGCCACAGAAGCTCTGGGGCCAACGTCCTGACTTTC
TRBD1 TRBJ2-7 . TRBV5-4 CASSMDREYEQYF TGTGCCAGCAGCATGGACAGGGAGTACGAGCAGTACTTC
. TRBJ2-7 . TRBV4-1 CASSQGAPLAYSYEQYF TGCGCCAGCAGCCAAGGTGCCCCCCTAGCGTACTCCTACGAGCAGTACTTC
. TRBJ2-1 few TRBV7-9 CASSLALGARYNEQFF TGTGCCAGCAGCTTAGCGCTGGGGGCGCGATACAATGAGCAGTTCTTC
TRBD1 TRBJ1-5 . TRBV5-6 CASSLRTGQGQPQHF TGTGCCAGCAGCCTCAGGACAGGGCAGGGTCAGCCCCAGCATTTT
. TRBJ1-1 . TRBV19 CASSFTGNTEAFF TGTGCCAGTAGTTTTACAGGGAACACTGAAGCTTTCTTT
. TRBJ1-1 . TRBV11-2 CASSLRQNTEAFF TGTGCCAGCAGCTTGAGACAGAACACTGAAGCTTTCTTT
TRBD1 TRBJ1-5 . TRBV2 CASSTTGGRQPQHF TGTGCCAGCAGTACCACAGGGGGGCGTCAGCCCCAGCATTTT
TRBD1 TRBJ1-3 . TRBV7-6 CASSFGTGGYSGNTIYF TGTGCCAGCAGCTTTGGGACAGGGGGATACTCTGGAAACACCATATATTTT
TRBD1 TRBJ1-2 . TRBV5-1 CASSLEQGNYGYTF TGCGCCAGCAGCTTGGAACAGGGGAACTATGGCTACACCTTC
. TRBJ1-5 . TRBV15 CATSTDTGKNQPQHF TGTGCCACCAGCACGGATACAGGGAAAAATCAGCCCCAGCATTTT
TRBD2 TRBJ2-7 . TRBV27 CASSLTLPGRDEQYF TGTGCCAGCAGTTTAACCCTACCGGGGAGGGACGAGCAGTACTTC
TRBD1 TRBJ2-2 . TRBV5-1 CASSLTPGGDTGELFF TGCGCCAGCAGCTTGACGCCAGGGGGAGACACCGGGGAGCTGTTTTTT
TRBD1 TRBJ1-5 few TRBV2 CASGPRRQGDQPQHF TGTGCCAGCGGTCCTCGTAGACAGGGTGATCAGCCCCAGCATTTT
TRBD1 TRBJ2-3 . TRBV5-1 CASSPTDRGRTDTQYF TGCGCCAGCAGCCCGACCGACAGGGGGCGTACAGATACGCAGTATTTT
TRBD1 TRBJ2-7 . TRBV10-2 CASRGRQGLGEQYF TGCGCCAGCAGGGGTCGACAGGGTCTGGGGGAGCAGTACTTC
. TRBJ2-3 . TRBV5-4 CASSLVGGGRTDTQYF TGTGCCAGCAGCTTGGTTGGGGGGGGGCGAACAGATACGCAGTATTTT
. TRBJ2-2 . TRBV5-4 CASIDQQGSNTGELFF TGTGCCAGCATCGACCAACAGGGATCGAACACCGGGGAGCTGTTTTTT
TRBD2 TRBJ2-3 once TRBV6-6 CASSRLPRTSGSIDTQYF TGTGCCAGCAGTCGCCTACCGCGGACTAGCGGGAGTATAGATACGCAGTATTTT
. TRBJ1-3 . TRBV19 CASSIANTIYF TGTGCCAGTAGTATCGCGAACACCATATATTTT
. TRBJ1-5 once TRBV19 CASSQANQPQHF TGTGCCAGTAGCCAAGCAAATCAGCCCCAGCATTTT
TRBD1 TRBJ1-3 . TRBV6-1 CASSEAGAGGSGNTIYF TGTGCCAGCAGTGAAGCAGGGGCAGGGGGCTCTGGAAACACCATATATTTT
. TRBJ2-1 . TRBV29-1 CSVLDIKYNEQFF TGCAGCGTTTTGGACATAAAATACAATGAGCAGTTCTTC
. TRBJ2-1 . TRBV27 CAARERGTYNEQFF TGTGCCGCTAGAGAGCGCGGTACCTACAATGAGCAGTTCTTC
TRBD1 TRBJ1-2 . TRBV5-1 CASSAERQGIGYGYTF TGCGCCAGCAGCGCGGAAAGACAGGGAATAGGCTATGGCTACACCTTC
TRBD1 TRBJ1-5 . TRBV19 CASSKGTGYQPQHF TGTGCCAGTAGTAAGGGGACAGGGTATCAGCCCCAGCATTTT
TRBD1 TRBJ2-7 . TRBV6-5 CASSYSAGGSEQYF TGTGCCAGCAGTTACTCCGCAGGGGGCAGTGAGCAGTACTTC
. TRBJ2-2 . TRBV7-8 CASSRNSGTGELFF TGTGCCAGCAGCCGCAATTCGGGCACCGGGGAGCTGTTTTTT
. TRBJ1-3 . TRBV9 CASSVAGAETGNTIYF TGTGCCAGCAGCGTAGCTGGGGCCGAGACTGGAAACACCATATATTTT
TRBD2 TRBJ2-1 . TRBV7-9 CASSPNPGRASYNEQFF TGTGCCAGCTCACCCAACCCGGGGAGGGCCTCCTACAATGAGCAGTTCTTC
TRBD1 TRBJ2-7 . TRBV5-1 CASRQDRGRREQYF TGCGCCAGCAGACAAGACAGGGGGCGCCGCGAGCAGTACTTC
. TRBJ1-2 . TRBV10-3 CAISESASNYGYTF TGTGCCATCAGTGAGTCGGCAAGTAACTATGGCTACACCTTC
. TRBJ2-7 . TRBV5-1 CASSLLGDYEQYF TGCGCCAGCAGCTTGTTAGGAGACTACGAGCAGTACTTC
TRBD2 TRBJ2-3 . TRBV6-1 CASSDLGLAGNTDTQYF TGTGCCAGCAGTGATTTAGGCCTAGCGGGGAACACAGATACGCAGTATTTT
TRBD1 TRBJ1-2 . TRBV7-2 CASSSQRTGGGYTF TGTGCCAGCAGCTCACAGAGGACAGGGGGTGGCTACACCTTC
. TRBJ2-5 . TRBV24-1 CATSDGTMETQYF TGTGCCACCAGTGACGGGACAATGGAGACCCAGTACTTC
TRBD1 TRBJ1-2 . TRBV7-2 CASSVGTGGFSYGYTF TGTGCCAGCAGCGTAGGGACAGGGGGCTTTTCCTATGGCTACACCTTC
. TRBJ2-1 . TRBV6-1 CASSEGGHRGDEQFF TGTGCCAGCAGTGAAGGGGGACACCGAGGTGATGAGCAGTTCTTC
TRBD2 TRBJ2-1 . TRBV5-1 CASSMTSGNYNEQFF TGCGCCAGCAGCATGACTAGCGGGAACTACAATGAGCAGTTCTTC
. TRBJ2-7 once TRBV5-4 CASSPDSNTYEQYF TGTGCCAGCAGCCCCGATAGTAATACCTACGAGCAGTACTTC
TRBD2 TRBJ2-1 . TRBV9 CASSVVTSGDNEQFF TGTGCCAGCAGCGTAGTAACTAGCGGAGACAATGAGCAGTTCTTC
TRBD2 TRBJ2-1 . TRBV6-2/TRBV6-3 CASSALLAGGFNEQFF TGTGCCAGCAGTGCCCTCCTAGCGGGGGGATTTAATGAGCAGTTCTTC
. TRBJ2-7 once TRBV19 CASSTYRALTYEQYF TGTGCCAGTAGTACTTACAGGGCCCTAACCTACGAGCAGTACTTC
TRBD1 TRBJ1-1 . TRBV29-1 CSVGGTGPGTFF TGCAGCGTTGGAGGGACAGGGCCGGGTACTTTCTTT
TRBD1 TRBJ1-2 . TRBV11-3 CATLTGGVCYGYTF TGTGCCACCCTGACAGGGGGCGTGTGCTATGGCTACACCTTC